The rows below give T cell receptor beta chains drawn from one sample of a study of T-cell reconstitution after alpha-beta-depleted transplantation in children. TCRdb processed the PCR reads anew with MiXCR; each CDR3 protein has one entry. The sample consists of 330,000 or so distinct CDR3 sequences, over 9% of them appearing once. The source material was PBMCs from the stem cell graft donor, sampled from the stem cell graft. These receptors came from a human donor who donated a stem cell graft to a child with acute lymphoblastic leukemia. CDR3s include the opening cysteine and the closing phenylalanine or tryptophan. Each record gives: clone size, D gene, J gene, V gene, CDR3 DNA, CDR3 protein. D genes are given only for firm matches. Rows may omit the clone size; those that give it use once, few, many or a size class.

few	TRBD2	TRBJ2-7	TRBV20-1	TGCAGTGCCGAGGGGGGACTAGCGGGTAGCTCCTACGAGCAGTACTTC	CSAEGGLAGSSYEQYF
NA	TRBD1	TRBJ2-1	TRBV30	TGTGCCTGGAGCCTACTCGGCAGGACAGGGGTCAATGAGCAGTTCTTC	CAWSLLGRTGVNEQFF
NA	TRBD1	TRBJ2-7	TRBV7-9	TGTGCCAGCAGCTTAGCCTCGGACAGGGGTGTCTCCTACGAGCAGTACTTC	CASSLASDRGVSYEQYF
few	TRBD2	TRBJ2-1	TRBV20-1	TGCAGTGCTAGCAAAATAGCGGGAGTCAACAATGAGCAGTTCTTC	CSASKIAGVNNEQFF
NA	NA	TRBJ2-1	TRBV7-9	TGTGCCAGCACCCTTCCGGGACTTGAGGTCTCCTACAATGAGCAGTTCTTC	CASTLPGLEVSYNEQFF
many	NA	TRBJ2-1	TRBV12-3/TRBV12-4	TGTGCCAGCAGTCCACAGGTAGCCCCCGAGCAGTTCTTC	CASSPQVAPEQFF
NA	TRBD2	TRBJ2-7	TRBV9	TGTGCCAGCAGCCCCCGATCTAGCGGGAGGGCCTACGAGCAGTACTTC	CASSPRSSGRAYEQYF
NA	TRBD2	TRBJ2-1	TRBV7-9	TGTGCCAGCAGCTTAGCGACTAGCGCGGTCGATGAGCAGTTCTTC	CASSLATSAVDEQFF
few	TRBD2	TRBJ2-3	TRBV3-1	TGTGCCAGCAGCCAAGTTGGGACTAGCGGGCGTTCTAGCACAGATACGCAGTATTTT	CASSQVGTSGRSSTDTQYF
few	NA	TRBJ2-7	TRBV20-1	TGCAGTGCTAGAGTGGGAAGAGGCTCGGCCTACGAGCAGTACTTC	CSARVGRGSAYEQYF
many	NA	TRBJ2-3	TRBV12-3/TRBV12-4	TGTGCCAGCAGTAATGCCGGGGTCACAGATACGCAGTATTTT	CASSNAGVTDTQYF
many	NA	TRBJ1-2	TRBV12-3/TRBV12-4	TGTGCCAGCAGTCCGTCTGGGGTGGGCTACACCTTC	CASSPSGVGYTF
few	NA	TRBJ2-3	TRBV29-1	TGCAGCGTTGAAGATCTTCCGGGGGATCGGAGAGATACGCAGTATTTT	CSVEDLPGDRRDTQYF
many	TRBD2	TRBJ2-7	TRBV25-1	TGTGCCAGCAGTGACCCTGGGACTAGCGAGACCTACGAGCAGTACTTC	CASSDPGTSETYEQYF
NA	NA	TRBJ2-7	TRBV6-5	TGTGCCAGCAGTTACCTAACCGGGGGGACAGGACGTTCCTCCGAGTACTTC	CASSYLTGGTGRSSEYF
few	TRBD2	TRBJ2-1	TRBV19	TGTGCCAGTACCTCCGGGGGGAGGTCCTACAATGAGCAGTTCTTC	CASTSGGRSYNEQFF
few	NA	TRBJ2-7	TRBV5-1	TGCGCCAGCAGCCTACCGGGGGATCTGGGCGAGCAGTACTTC	CASSLPGDLGEQYF
NA	NA	TRBJ1-5	TRBV12-3/TRBV12-4	TGTGCCAGTGGGTGGGGGCTAAATCAGCCCCAGCATTTT	CASGWGLNQPQHF
few	TRBD1	TRBJ2-2	TRBV9	TGTGCCAGCAGCGTGATGGACAGGGCTGGCGGGGAGCTGTTTTTT	CASSVMDRAGGELFF
few	NA	TRBJ2-7	TRBV10-3	TGTGCCATCAGTGACCGGATAAGCTCCTACGAGCAGTACTTC	CAISDRISSYEQYF
many	TRBD2	TRBJ2-3	TRBV29-1	TGCAGCGTTGAAGGGTTAGCGGGAGGGAGAGATACGCAGTATTTT	CSVEGLAGGRDTQYF
NA	NA	TRBJ2-3	TRBV6-5	TGTGCCAGCAGTTACCTAGGTCTGACTTATACTAGCACAGATACGCAGTATTTT	CASSYLGLTYTSTDTQYF
NA	TRBD2	TRBJ2-3	TRBV27	TGTGCCAGCAGACAGGACAGGTTAACGCTAGCGGGAGGGCACACAGATACGCAGTATTTT	CASRQDRLTLAGGHTDTQYF
many	NA	TRBJ2-6	TRBV29-1	TGCAGCGTTGAGATCGGGCCCCCCTCTGGGGCCAACGTCCTGACTTTC	CSVEIGPPSGANVLTF
few	NA	TRBJ2-7	TRBV7-9	TGTGCCAGCAGCTCCTGGGACTTCTACGAGCAGTACTTC	CASSSWDFYEQYF
NA	TRBD1	TRBJ2-7	TRBV20-1	TGCAGTGCCGAGGACAGGGAGCACGAGCAGTACTTC	CSAEDREHEQYF
many	NA	TRBJ1-5	TRBV4-1	TGCGCCAGCAGCCAAGACATGGGCAATCAGCCCCAGCATTTT	CASSQDMGNQPQHF
many	TRBD1	TRBJ2-7	TRBV4-2	TGTGCCAGCAGCCAATACAGGGGCCTCGACTACGAGCAGTACTTC	CASSQYRGLDYEQYF
many	TRBD2	TRBJ2-1	TRBV3-1	TGTGCCAGCAGCCAAGGGACTAGTGTCAATGAGCAGTTCTTC	CASSQGTSVNEQFF
many	TRBD1	TRBJ1-2	TRBV4-1	TGCGCCAGCGACCACAGGGGGCTGGGCTACACCTTC	CASDHRGLGYTF
few	TRBD1	TRBJ2-3	TRBV5-1	TGCGCCAGCAGCTCGACAGGGGGCGAAGATACGCAGTATTTT	CASSSTGGEDTQYF
few	TRBD1	TRBJ2-7	TRBV15	TGTGCCACCTCCGGGACAGGGACCTACGAGCAGTACTTC	CATSGTGTYEQYF
few	NA	TRBJ2-6	TRBV3-1	TGTGCCAGCAGCCAAGGGGCCGTTAACGGGGCCAACGTCCTGACTTTC	CASSQGAVNGANVLTF
NA	NA	TRBJ2-7	TRBV4-2	TGTGCCAGCAGCCAAGAGGAGGGAGCATACTACGAGCAGTACTTC	CASSQEEGAYYEQYF
NA	NA	TRBJ2-7	TRBV5-1	TGCGCCAGCAGCTTGGGGCCTGGAGCAATCGGGGACTACGAGCAGTACTTC	CASSLGPGAIGDYEQYF
NA	TRBD2	TRBJ2-3	TRBV20-1	TGCAGTGCTAAGGTTAGCGGGAGCGGAGATACGCAGTATTTT	CSAKVSGSGDTQYF
NA	NA	TRBJ2-2	TRBV12-3/TRBV12-4	TGTGCCAGCAGTACCATGCGCGGGGAGCTGTTTTTT	CASSTMRGELFF
few	TRBD2	TRBJ2-3	TRBV7-9	TGTGCCAGCAGCCCCCGACTAGCGGGAGTCGGCACAGATACGCAGTATTTT	CASSPRLAGVGTDTQYF
many	NA	TRBJ2-2	TRBV19	TGTGCCAGTATCCCAACAGGAACCACCGGGGAGCTGTTTTTT	CASIPTGTTGELFF
many	TRBD1	TRBJ1-5	TRBV28	TGTGCCAGCAGTTCTTTCCGACAGGGCGATCAGCCCCAGCATTTT	CASSSFRQGDQPQHF
NA	NA	TRBJ2-1	TRBV30	TGTGCCTGGAGTTCCGCCGAGACAGGTTCCTACAATGAGCAGTTCTTC	CAWSSAETGSYNEQFF
many	TRBD2	TRBJ2-1	TRBV7-6	TGTGCCAGCAGCCTAGCGGGAGTTACCCTCAATGAGCAGTTCTTC	CASSLAGVTLNEQFF
NA	TRBD1	TRBJ2-2	TRBV4-2	TGTGCCAGCAGCCAAGGACAGGGCGCCTCGAACACCGGGGAGCTGTTTTTT	CASSQGQGASNTGELFF
many	TRBD2	TRBJ2-7	TRBV5-1	TGCGCCAGCAGACCGGGACTAGCCCATACCTACGAGCAGTACTTC	CASRPGLAHTYEQYF
NA	NA	TRBJ2-1	TRBV5-6	TGTGCCAGCAGCTTCCTCTTGCCTACAGGGACCAATGAGCAGTTCTTC	CASSFLLPTGTNEQFF
few	NA	TRBJ1-2	TRBV12-3/TRBV12-4	TGTGCCAGCTACAGCCAGGGGCCAAACTATGGCTACACCTTC	CASYSQGPNYGYTF
few	TRBD1	TRBJ1-5	TRBV4-1	TGCGCCAGCAGCCAAGAATATGAGTCGGACAGGGCTAGCAATCAGCCCCAGCATTTT	CASSQEYESDRASNQPQHF
many	TRBD1	TRBJ2-7	TRBV2	TGTGCCAGCAGTGAAGGGACAGGGGCCTACGAGCAGTACTTC	CASSEGTGAYEQYF
many	TRBD2	TRBJ2-3	TRBV3-1	TGTGCCAGCAGCCTGGGACTAGCGGGAGGGCGGAAGTATTTT	CASSLGLAGGRKYF
NA	TRBD2	TRBJ2-5	TRBV5-5	TGTGCCAGCAGCTTGGCCCTAGCGGGAGTAGTGGGTCAAGAGACCCAGTACTTC	CASSLALAGVVGQETQYF
NA	TRBD1	TRBJ2-7	TRBV18	TGTGCCAGCTCACCAGGCCAGGGGGACGCCTACGAGCAGTACTTC	CASSPGQGDAYEQYF
NA	NA	TRBJ2-1	TRBV13	TGTGCCAGCAGCCGGTGGGGTGAGCAGTTCTTC	CASSRWGEQFF
few	NA	TRBJ2-2	TRBV7-7	TGTGCTAGCAGCCCGTTAGGGGGAGGAAACACCGGGGAGCTGTTTTTT	CASSPLGGGNTGELFF
NA	TRBD2	TRBJ2-7	TRBV20-1	TGCAGTGCAAGTAAGACGGGACTACCATTCTACGAGCAGTACTTC	CSASKTGLPFYEQYF
NA	TRBD2	TRBJ2-5	TRBV6-5	TGTGCCAGCACTTACTTCGTCGGGTTAGCGGGAGAGAAAGAGACCCAGTACTTC	CASTYFVGLAGEKETQYF
NA	NA	TRBJ2-5	TRBV28	TGTGCCAGCAGTTTAGGGTACGGGGCGGGTGAGACCCAGTACTTC	CASSLGYGAGETQYF
few	NA	TRBJ1-2	TRBV6-2/TRBV6-3	TGTGCCAGCAGGAACTACTCACAGGGAAACTATGGCTACACCTTC	CASRNYSQGNYGYTF
few	NA	TRBJ2-7	TRBV9	TGTGCCAGCAGCGTAGCGTGGGGGGCCTACGAGCAGTACTTC	CASSVAWGAYEQYF
few	NA	TRBJ2-7	TRBV5-1	TGCGCCAGCAGCCGCGGAGGGCAGAACTACGAGCAGTACTTC	CASSRGGQNYEQYF
NA	NA	TRBJ2-7	TRBV5-1	TGCGCCAGCAGCTTGACCCCAGAGAGCTCCTACGAGCAGTACTTC	CASSLTPESSYEQYF